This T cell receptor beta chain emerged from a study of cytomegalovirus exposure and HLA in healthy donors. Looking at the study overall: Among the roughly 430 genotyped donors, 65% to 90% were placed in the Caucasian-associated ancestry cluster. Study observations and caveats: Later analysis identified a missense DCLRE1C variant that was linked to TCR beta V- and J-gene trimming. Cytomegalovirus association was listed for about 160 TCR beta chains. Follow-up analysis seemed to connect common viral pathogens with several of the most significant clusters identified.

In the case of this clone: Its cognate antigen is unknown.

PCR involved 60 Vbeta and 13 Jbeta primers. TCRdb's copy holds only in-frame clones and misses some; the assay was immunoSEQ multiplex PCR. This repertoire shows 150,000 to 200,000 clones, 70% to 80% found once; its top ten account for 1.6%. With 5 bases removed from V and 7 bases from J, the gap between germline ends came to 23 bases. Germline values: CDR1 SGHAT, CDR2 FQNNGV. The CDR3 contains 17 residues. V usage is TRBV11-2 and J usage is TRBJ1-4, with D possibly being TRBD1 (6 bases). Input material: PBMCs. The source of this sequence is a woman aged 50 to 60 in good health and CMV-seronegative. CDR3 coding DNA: TGTGCCAGCAGCAAACAGGGCCTCCTGGGCCTGGGTGAAAAACTGTTTTTT. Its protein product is CASSKQGLLGLGEKLFF. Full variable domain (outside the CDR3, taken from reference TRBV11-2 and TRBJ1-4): EAGVAQSPRYKIIEKRQSVAFWCNPISGHATLYWYQQILGQGPKLLIQFQNNGVVDDSQLPKDRFSAERLKGVDSTLKIQPAKLEDSAVYLCASSKQGLLGLGEKLFFGSGTQLSVL.